A selection of T cell receptor beta chains follows, all from one sample in a study of blood T cell repertoires in COVID-19. Only in-frame clones appear in the TCRdb table, and some are missing; sequencing was by immunoSEQ multiplex PCR. The repertoire includes a few hundred thousand clones, over 65% of them detected once, and more than 3% sits in the top ten. Sequenced sample: PBMCs or T cells enriched from blood (not recorded which). The receptors stem from a woman between 55 and 75 years old who had recovered from COVID-19. Both conserved end residues are part of each CDR3. D genes are given only for firm matches. Size values are once, few and many counts, or a class for expanded clones, and some rows have none.

j_gene	v_gene	d_gene	abundance	CDR3aa	CDR3nt
TRBJ1-1	TRBV6-1	NA	NA	CASSETADTEAFF	TGTGCCAGCAGTGAAACTGCGGACACTGAAGCTTTCTTT
TRBJ1-2	TRBV19	TRBD1	few	CATYSRAGTDYGYTF	TGTGCCACATATTCCCGAGCCGGGACAGACTATGGCTACACCTTC
TRBJ1-6	TRBV19	TRBD1	NA	CASSIEHRGRNSPLHF	TGTGCCAGTAGTATAGAACACAGGGGCAGAAATTCACCCCTCCACTTT
TRBJ1-4	TRBV6-5	TRBD1	NA	CASSDRATNEKLFF	TGTGCCAGCAGCGACAGGGCAACTAATGAAAAACTGTTTTTT
TRBJ2-5	TRBV29-1	NA	NA	CSAGLDPQETQYF	TGCAGCGCAGGACTCGACCCCCAAGAGACCCAGTACTTC
TRBJ1-1	TRBV7-2	NA	NA	CASSPWSTEAFF	TGTGCCAGCAGCCCGTGGAGCACTGAAGCTTTCTTT
TRBJ2-7	TRBV2	NA	few	CASRTESYEQYF	TGTGCCAGCAGGACAGAGTCCTACGAGCAGTACTTC
TRBJ2-3	TRBV18	NA	NA	CASSPGRDTQYF	TGTGCCAGCTCTCCAGGGAGAGATACGCAGTATTTT
TRBJ2-2	TRBV18	TRBD2	NA	CASSYTLPGLTNTGELFF	TGTGCCAGCTCATATACCCTACCGGGACTAACGAACACCGGGGAGCTGTTTTTT
TRBJ1-5	TRBV7-2	NA	few	CASSLWGVANQPQHF	TGTGCCAGCAGCTTATGGGGGGTCGCAAATCAGCCCCAGCATTTT
TRBJ2-1	TRBV18	NA	NA	CASSPRSGTYNEQFF	TGTGCCAGCTCACCTAGGAGCGGTACCTACAATGAGCAGTTCTTC
TRBJ1-4	TRBV19	TRBD1	NA	CASSIPLSTGRREKLFF	TGTGCCAGTAGTATACCCCTTTCGACAGGGCGGAGGGAAAAACTGTTTTTT
TRBJ2-2	TRBV21-1	NA	once	CASSKDPTSGDAPGGELFF	TGTGCCAGCAGCAAAGACCCCACGTCGGGAGATGCTCCCGGCGGGGAGCTGTTTTTT
TRBJ2-3	TRBV5-1	TRBD1	NA	CASSSRPGTGTDTQYF	TGCGCCAGCAGCTCCCGTCCCGGGACAGGGACAGATACGCAGTATTTT
TRBJ1-5	TRBV5-5	TRBD1	NA	CASSLGGTGNRPQHF	TGTGCCAGCAGCTTGGGGGGGACAGGGAACCGGCCCCAGCATTTT
TRBJ1-6	TRBV18	TRBD1	NA	CASSPSHRDSKNF	TGTGCCAGCTCACCAAGCCACCGGGACAGCAAAAACTTT
TRBJ1-2	TRBV10-3	TRBD1	NA	CAIGRQGDGYTF	TGTGCCATCGGACGACAGGGCGATGGCTACACCTTC
TRBJ1-1	TRBV29-1	TRBD1	NA	CSVGTGMNTEAFF	TGCAGCGTAGGGACAGGGATGAACACTGAAGCTTTCTTT
TRBJ1-2	TRBV3-1/TRBV3-2	TRBD1	NA	CASSQGDRGLNYGYTF	TGTGCCAGCAGCCAAGGTGACAGGGGTTTGAACTATGGCTACACCTTC
TRBJ1-3	TRBV7-2	NA	NA	CASSLAIGQYSGNTIYF	TGTGCCAGCAGCTTAGCGATCGGACAGTACTCTGGAAACACCATATATTTT
TRBJ1-5	TRBV6-4	NA	NA	CASTLSGGNQPQHF	TGTGCCAGCACCTTATCGGGGGGGAATCAGCCCCAGCATTTT
TRBJ2-3	TRBV18	TRBD2	NA	CASSRGAGDHTQYF	TGTGCCAGCTCACGCGGGGCGGGAGATCATACGCAGTATTTT
TRBJ2-3	TRBV2	TRBD2	NA	CASSDLGEREATDTQYF	TGTGCCAGCAGTGATCTTGGGGAGCGGGAGGCCACAGATACGCAGTATTTT
TRBJ1-2	TRBV5-4	TRBD1	NA	CASSLWVAGTGSSGYTF	TGTGCCAGCAGCTTGTGGGTGGCCGGGACAGGCTCGTCGGGCTACACCTTC
TRBJ2-2	TRBV6-5	TRBD1	NA	CASRSGQVLTGELFF	TGTGCCAGCAGATCCGGACAGGTCCTAACCGGGGAGCTGTTTTTT
TRBJ2-5	TRBV11-3	NA	NA	CASGRGGPQETQYF	TGTGCCAGCGGTAGGGGGGGGCCCCAAGAGACCCAGTACTTC
TRBJ2-7	TRBV7-7	TRBD2	NA	CASSDGLAGTYEQYF	TGTGCCAGCAGCGATGGACTAGCGGGAACCTACGAGCAGTACTTC
TRBJ2-2	TRBV6-1	NA	once	CASSELRYTGELFF	TGTGCCAGCAGTGAATTGAGGTACACCGGGGAGCTGTTTTTT
TRBJ2-7	TRBV5-4	TRBD2	NA	CASSQMPAGVLYEQYF	TGTGCCAGCAGCCAGATGCCGGCGGGAGTACTGTACGAGCAGTACTTC
TRBJ2-3	TRBV7-2	TRBD2	NA	CASSLGLAGPTDTQYF	TGTGCCAGCAGCTTAGGACTAGCGGGTCCTACAGATACGCAGTATTTT
TRBJ1-2	TRBV12-3/TRBV12-4	NA	once	CASSLGQDRGYTF	TGTGCCAGCAGTTTGGGTCAGGATCGAGGCTACACCTTC
TRBJ2-1	TRBV7-9	TRBD1	NA	CASRRDRGGNEQFF	TGTGCCAGCAGAAGGGACAGGGGAGGGAATGAGCAGTTCTTC
TRBJ2-5	TRBV7-2	TRBD2	NA	CASSSRLAGVYQETQYF	TGTGCCAGCAGCTCCCGACTAGCGGGGGTGTACCAAGAGACCCAGTACTTC
TRBJ1-1	TRBV5-6	NA	NA	CASSLISQGLTFF	TGTGCCAGCAGCTTGATTTCCCAGGGCCTTACATTCTTT
TRBJ2-1	TRBV7-2	NA	NA	CASSWSGGDEQFF	TGTGCCAGCAGCTGGAGCGGTGGCGATGAGCAGTTCTTC
TRBJ1-5	TRBV3-1/TRBV3-2	NA	once	CASSQDTTGNQPQHF	TGTGCCAGCAGCCAAGACACGACAGGAAATCAGCCCCAGCATTTT
TRBJ2-3	TRBV7-2	NA	NA	CASRSSTDTQYF	TGTGCCAGCAGGTCGAGCACAGATACGCAGTATTTT
TRBJ1-2	TRBV10-3	NA	NA	CAIRVDGLRGGYTF	TGTGCCATCAGAGTGGACGGGCTGCGGGGTGGCTACACCTTC
TRBJ2-3	TRBV7-3	NA	NA	CASSSPGSGDTQYF	TGTGCCAGCAGCTCCCCGGGGTCCGGAGATACGCAGTATTTT
TRBJ1-5	TRBV4-1	NA	NA	CASSQDRVNQPQHF	TGCGCCAGCAGCCAAGACAGGGTTAATCAGCCCCAGCATTTT
TRBJ1-2	TRBV18	TRBD1	NA	CASSPPTTGAEGYTF	TGTGCCAGCTCACCACCGACGACAGGGGCGGAGGGCTACACCTTC
TRBJ2-7	TRBV4-1	TRBD2	NA	CASSGQLVGGSYEQYF	TGCGCCAGCAGCGGGCAATTGGTGGGCGGGAGCTACGAGCAGTACTTC
TRBJ2-7	TRBV2	NA	NA	CASNTGSGSYEQYF	TGTGCTTCTAACACGGGGAGCGGCTCCTACGAGCAGTACTTC
TRBJ2-7	TRBV27	NA	NA	CASSLSSGSYEQYF	TGTGCCAGCAGTTTATCGTCCGGCTCCTACGAGCAGTACTTC
TRBJ2-7	TRBV18	NA	NA	CASSRDSRGEQYF	TGTGCCAGCTCACGAGACAGTCGCGGCGAGCAGTACTTC
TRBJ2-5	TRBV3-1/TRBV3-2	TRBD2	NA	CASSQASGIPETQYF	TGTGCCAGCAGCCAGGCTAGCGGCATCCCAGAGACCCAGTACTTC
TRBJ2-1	TRBV9	TRBD1	once	CASNSHRGNEQFF	TGTGCCAGCAACAGCCACAGGGGGAATGAGCAGTTCTTC
TRBJ1-1	TRBV12-3/TRBV12-4	NA	NA	CASSIRTEAFF	TGTGCCAGCAGTATTAGAACTGAAGCTTTCTTT